The 30 T cell receptor beta chains in this list originate from one sample, sequenced in a study of cytomegalovirus exposure and HLA in healthy donors. It was with 60 Vbeta and 13 Jbeta primers that the PCR ran. Assay: immunoSEQ multiplex PCR; the TCRdb copy retains only in-frame clones and omits some. Its table lists about 200,000 clones. Sequenced: PBMCs. The receptors stem from a boy between 5 and 17 years old in good health and CMV-seronegative.

This chain joins TRBV19 and TRBJ1-4; maybe TRBD1 (6 bases). This CDR3 spans 15 amino acids. Germline V gene lookup returns CDR1 LNHDA and CDR2 SQIVND (reference sequence). Trimming removed 5 bases from V and 8 bases from J, with 18 bases in between. CDR3 loop: CASSRPWGREEKLFF. The CDR3 DNA sequence: TGTGCCAGTAGTCGTCCGTGGGGGCGAGAAGAAAAACTGTTTTTT.

The chain has TRBV4-2 and TRBJ1-1; 8 bases agree with TRBD1. V trimming: 3 bases; J trimming: 4 bases; junction bases outside the gene matches: 1. The CDR3 extends over 13 amino acids. Germline V gene data show CDR1 as LGHNA and CDR2 as YNFKEQ. CDR3 sequence: CASSHDRGTEAFF. CDR3 bases: TGTGCCAGCAGCCATGACAGGGGCACTGAAGCTTTCTTT.

This chain joins TRBV6-5 and TRBJ2-7; tentatively, D is TRBD2 (5 bases). The germline V and J ends were trimmed by 6 bases and 9 bases, with 21 bases remaining between them. Germline V gene data show CDR1 as MNHEY and CDR2 as SVGAGI. This CDR3 spans 14 amino acids. CDR3 sequence (DNA): TGTGCCAGCAGCGAAGAGGGCCTCTCCGTGGTGCAGTACTTC. It yields the protein CASSEEGLSVVQYF.

The gene calls are TRBV7-7 and TRBJ2-5; 10 bases fit TRBD2. The V gene's germline CDR1 is SSHAT and CDR2 FNYEAQ (reference sequence). The V and J ends lost 2 bases and 5 bases, in that order; junction bases with no gene match: 5. This CDR3 is built from 15 residues. The CDR3 spells CASSLSGGAGETQYF. In nucleotides, the CDR3 is TGTGCCAGCAGCTTAAGCGGGGGGGCCGGGGAGACCCAGTACTTC.

The chain uses TRBV18 and TRBJ1-2, with D tentatively TRBD1 (6 bases). Germline V gene lookup returns CDR1 KGHSH and CDR2 LQKENI. The ends were cut back, 1 base at V and 2 bases at J, with 17 bases in the middle. The CDR3 spans 17 residues. The CDR3 sequence is CASSPLGIGDKNYGYTF. The CDR3 DNA sequence: TGTGCCAGCTCACCACTGGGGATAGGGGACAAGAACTATGGCTACACCTTC.

CDR3 sequence: CASRKTGFGYGYTF. Here the CDR3 DNA reads TGTGCCAGCAGAAAGACAGGCTTTGGCTATGGCTACACCTTC. This sequence joins TRBV6-5 and TRBJ1-2, with TRBD1 as a possible D gene (6 bases). This CDR3 is built from 14 residues. The V gene lost 6 bases and the J gene lost 4 bases, with 15 bases spanning the gap. Per germline, CDR1 MNHEY and CDR2 SVGAGI.

This chain joins TRBV7-6 and TRBJ2-1; 7 nucleotides match TRBD2. The V and J ends lost 5 bases and 5 bases, in that order; junction bases with no gene match: 15. This CDR3 has 17 residues. The germline CDR1 and CDR2 sequences are SGHVS and FNYEAQ. CDR3 loop: CASSPGGGGTLNNEQFF. In DNA, the CDR3 is TGTGCCAGCAGCCCTGGTGGGGGGGGAACCCTGAACAATGAGCAGTTCTTC.

J is TRBJ1-2 and V is TRBV7-4, with TRBD1 identical over 12 bases. Germline V gene data show CDR1 as SGHVT and CDR2 as SQSDAQ. Trimming took 1 base from V and 0 from J; bases not matched to a gene: 9. The CDR3 totals 19 residues. CDR3 residues: CASSLERGDRGLANYGYTF. DNA for the CDR3: TGTGCCAGCAGCTTAGAAAGGGGGGACAGGGGGCTGGCTAACTATGGCTACACCTTC.

The chain has TRBV30 and TRBJ2-1; D ambiguous. Between the trimmed V and J ends, which lost 1 base and 0 bases, there was a span of 10 bases. This CDR3 has 15 amino acids. CDR1 and CDR2 from the germline V gene are GTSNPN and SVGIG (reference sequence). DNA for the CDR3: TGTGCCTGGAGTGGACTCCGAGCCTCCTACAATGAGCAGTTCTTC. Translation gives CAWSGLRASYNEQFF.

V usage is TRBV7-6 and J usage is TRBJ2-2, with 8 bases lining up with TRBD2. Germline CDR1 reads SGHVS; CDR2 reads FNYEAQ. This CDR3 comprises 15 residues. V was clipped by 4 bases and J by 2 bases; unmatched bases: 3. The CDR3 is CASSSGTSNTGELFF. The CDR3 nucleotides are TGTGCCAGCAGCTCCGGGACTAGTAACACCGGGGAGCTGTTTTTT.

The V call is TRBV6-5, the J call TRBJ1-1, with D possibly being TRBD1 (5 bases). The CDR3 is 13 residues long. Per germline, CDR1 MNHEY and CDR2 SVGAGI. The germline V and J ends were trimmed by 6 bases and 5 bases, with 13 bases remaining between them. Here the CDR3 DNA reads TGTGCCAGCAGAACAGGAGTTCGGACTGAAGCTTTCTTT. This gives the protein CASRTGVRTEAFF.

The chain links TRBV28 to TRBJ1-3, with D possibly being TRBD1 (5 bases). Trimming stripped 5 bases from V and 4 bases from J, with 21 bases between. The CDR3 is 17 amino acids. Looked up from germline, CDR1 is MDHEN and CDR2 is SYDVKM. In DNA, the CDR3 is TGTGCCAGCAGTGCACCGGGACTCCAGGTAGTGGGAAACACCATATATTTT. This codes for CASSAPGLQVVGNTIYF.

V gene TRBV5-4 combines with J gene TRBJ1-1; unclear D gene. Germline CDR1 reads SGHNT; CDR2 reads YYREEE (reference sequence). V was cut by 1 base and J by 2 bases, with 15 bases left in between. The CDR3 contains 16 residues. The CDR3 coding sequence is TGTGCCAGCAGCTTGTGGGGAGTAGGTGAAAACACTGAAGCTTTCTTT. This translates into CASSLWGVGENTEAFF.

DNA of the CDR3: TGTGCCAGCAGTTCCTCCAGCGGGGGGTTTGGTGAGCAGTTCTTC. It codes for CASSSSSGGFGEQFF. The chain has TRBV6-5 and TRBJ2-1; 9 bases fit TRBD2. The V segment lost 4 bases and the J segment 9 bases; nucleotides outside the gene matches: 10. Per germline, CDR1 MNHEY and CDR2 SVGAGI. The CDR3 totals 15 residues.

The chain links TRBV28 to TRBJ1-1; D not certain. The V and J ends lost 3 bases and 4 bases respectively, with 12 bases between them. From germline, CDR1 is MDHEN and CDR2 SYDVKM. This CDR3 contains 14 residues. DNA for the CDR3: TGTGCCAGCAGTTTGGCAGACTCTACCACTGAAGCTTTCTTT. Amino acids: CASSLADSTTEAFF.

The V gene is TRBV18, the J gene TRBJ2-3, with TRBD1 identical over 9 bases. Germline V CDR1 and CDR2: KGHSH, LQKENI. CDR3 length equals 16 residues. The ends lost 6 bases at V and 0 bases at J; junction bases unmatched: 7. The CDR3, as DNA: TGTGCCAGCTCCGATAAACAGGGGGCGAGCACAGATACGCAGTATTTT. The encoded protein is CASSDKQGASTDTQYF. The full variable domain, its missing parts supplied by reference TRBV18 and TRBJ2-3, is NAGVMQNPRHLVRRRGQEARLRCSPMKGHSHVYWYRQLPEEGLKFMVYLQKENIIDESGMPKERFSAEFPKEGPSILRIQQVVRGDSAAYFCASSDKQGASTDTQYFGPGTRLTVL.

The chain uses TRBV5-1 and TRBJ2-1, with D perhaps matching TRBD2 (6 bases). The CDR3 covers 15 residues. Germline V gene data show CDR1 as SGHRS and CDR2 as YFSETQ. The V and J ends lost 0 bases and 8 bases respectively, with 15 bases between them. This CDR3 reads CASSLGRSGGDEQFF. DNA for the CDR3: TGCGCCAGCAGCTTGGGACGATCCGGCGGGGATGAGCAGTTCTTC.

This sequence joins TRBV19 and TRBJ1-1; 9 bases map to TRBD1. Germline CDR1 LNHDA, CDR2 SQIVND (reference sequence). With V trimmed by 0 bases and J by 4 bases, 6 bases remained unmatched. CDR3 length equals 16 residues. The CDR3 spells CASSIEQGARGTEAFF. CDR3 sequence (DNA): TGTGCCAGTAGTATAGAACAGGGGGCGCGGGGCACTGAAGCTTTCTTT.

The genes are TRBV15 and TRBJ2-3; the match to TRBD2 covers 9 bases. The CDR3 is 16 amino acids. Trimming took 2 bases from V and 3 from J; bases not matched to a gene: 6. Germline lookup yields CDR1 LNHNV and CDR2 YYDKDF (reference sequence). Here the CDR3 DNA reads TGTGCCACCAGCAGAATGGGCCTAGCGGGGACAGATACGCAGTATTTT. It codes for CATSRMGLAGTDTQYF.

The chain combines TRBV13 with TRBJ1-6, with D unclear. This CDR3 region has 17 residues. V was pared by 2 bases and J by 0 bases, with 11 bases between. The germline gives CDR1 PRHDT, CDR2 FYEKMQ (reference sequence). For the CDR3, the DNA is TGTGCCAGCAGCTTAATGTACGAGAGCTCCTATAATTCACCCCTCCACTTT. Translating it yields CASSLMYESSYNSPLHF.

V gene TRBV5-6 combines with J gene TRBJ2-1; D is perhaps TRBD2 (6 bases). This CDR3 is 18 amino acids long. The V gene lost 0 bases and the J gene lost 2 bases, with 18 bases spanning the gap. Germline values: CDR1 SGHDT, CDR2 YYEEEE. CDR3 DNA: TGTGCCAGCAGCTTGGGGGAGGATCAGCTTACTGCCTACAATGAGCAGTTCTTC. Its translation: CASSLGEDQLTAYNEQFF. Supplemented by reference TRBV5-6 and TRBJ2-1, the full variable domain reads DAGVTQSPTHLIKTRGQQVTLRCSPKSGHDTVSWYQQALGQGPQFIFQYYEEEERQRGNFPDRFSGHQFPNYSSELNVNALLLGDSALYLCASSLGEDQLTAYNEQFFGPGTRLTVL.

The rearrangement uses TRBV18 and TRBJ1-5, with unresolved D. Germline V gives CDR1 KGHSH, CDR2 LQKENI. The germline V and J ends were trimmed by 3 bases and 4 bases, with 16 bases remaining between them. The CDR3 runs 16 residues. CDR3 sequence reads: CASSPLDGGSNQPQHF. In DNA form, the CDR3 reads TGTGCCAGCTCACCGTTGGACGGAGGGTCTAATCAGCCCCAGCATTTT.

The chain is built from TRBV9 and TRBJ2-1, with 13 bases fitting TRBD2. V lost 3 bases and J lost 6; bases outside the gene matches: 6. Germline loops: CDR1 SGDLS, CDR2 YYNGEE. The CDR3 totals 16 residues. The CDR3 DNA reads TGTGCCAGCAGCGCCTTACTAGCGGGGGGGCGCAATGAGCAGTTCTTC. It is translated as CASSALLAGGRNEQFF.

This chain uses TRBV7-2 with TRBJ1-1, with 9 positions matching TRBD1. V shed 5 bases, J shed 3 bases, and the junction held 10 bases outside the gene matches. CDR1 is SGHTA and CDR2 is FQGNSA in the germline V gene. This CDR3 has 16 residues. Written as DNA, the CDR3 is TGTGCCAGCAGCCCGAGGGGGACAGGGAGATACACTGAAGCTTTCTTT. As protein: CASSPRGTGRYTEAFF.

This chain connects TRBV11-1 to TRBJ2-7; D may be TRBD2 (5 bases). V gave up 3 bases and J gave up 0 bases, with 15 bases separating them. The germline V gene has CDR1 SGHAT and CDR2 FQDESV (reference sequence). This CDR3 comprises 16 residues. This CDR3 reads CASSFGDSPSSYEQYF. The CDR3, as DNA: TGTGCCAGCAGCTTCGGGGATAGCCCCAGCTCCTACGAGCAGTACTTC.

The gene calls are TRBV9 and TRBJ1-3, with 7 bases matching TRBD1. The V gene's germline CDR1 is SGDLS and CDR2 YYNGEE. The CDR3 loop spans 12 amino acids. The trim removed 8 bases at V and 7 bases at J, leaving 6 bases unmatched. The DNA for the CDR3 is TGTGCCAGTGGGACAGTCGGGAACACCATATATTTT. Protein product: CASGTVGNTIYF.

V usage is TRBV5-6 and J usage is TRBJ1-4, with TRBD1 identical over 7 bases. Germline lookup yields CDR1 SGHDT and CDR2 YYEEEE. The CDR3 spans 18 residues. J lost 0 bases, V lost 4 bases, and 12 bases had no gene match. CDR3 residues: CASSGIRQGLSTNEKLFF. The CDR3 coding sequence is TGTGCCAGCAGCGGGATACGACAGGGACTTTCAACTAATGAAAAACTGTTTTTT. The full variable domain, its missing parts supplied by reference TRBV5-6 and TRBJ1-4, is DAGVTQSPTHLIKTRGQQVTLRCSPKSGHDTVSWYQQALGQGPQFIFQYYEEEERQRGNFPDRFSGHQFPNYSSELNVNALLLGDSALYLCASSGIRQGLSTNEKLFFGSGTQLSVL.

J is TRBJ2-7 and V is TRBV28; 7 nucleotides agree with TRBD1. The CDR3 is made up of 17 amino acids. V shed 4 bases and J 1 base; nucleotides not matched to a gene: 13. The germline V gene has CDR1 MDHEN and CDR2 SYDVKM. This CDR3 reads CASSYHFRGSRSYEQYF. CDR3 DNA sequence: TGTGCCAGCAGTTATCATTTCAGGGGGTCCCGATCCTACGAGCAGTACTTC.

The chain carries TRBV7-9 and TRBJ1-6; TRBD1 matches 7 bases. Germline V gene lookup returns CDR1 SEHNR and CDR2 FQNEAQ (reference sequence). The CDR3 totals 15 residues. Trimming took 4 bases from V and 7 from J; bases not matched to a gene: 7. The CDR3 loop reads CASSSTGSLNSPLHF. The CDR3 nucleotides are TGTGCCAGCAGCTCGACAGGGTCCTTAAATTCACCCCTCCACTTT.

The chain recombines TRBV7-2 with TRBJ1-5; TRBD1 aligns across 9 bases. CDR1 is SGHTA, CDR2 FQGNSA, per germline. This CDR3 region has 16 residues. The V segment lost 1 base and the J segment 6 bases; nucleotides outside the gene matches: 7. CDR3: CASSLEQGAEGQPQHF. In DNA, the CDR3 is TGTGCCAGCAGCTTAGAACAGGGGGCAGAAGGTCAGCCCCAGCATTTT.